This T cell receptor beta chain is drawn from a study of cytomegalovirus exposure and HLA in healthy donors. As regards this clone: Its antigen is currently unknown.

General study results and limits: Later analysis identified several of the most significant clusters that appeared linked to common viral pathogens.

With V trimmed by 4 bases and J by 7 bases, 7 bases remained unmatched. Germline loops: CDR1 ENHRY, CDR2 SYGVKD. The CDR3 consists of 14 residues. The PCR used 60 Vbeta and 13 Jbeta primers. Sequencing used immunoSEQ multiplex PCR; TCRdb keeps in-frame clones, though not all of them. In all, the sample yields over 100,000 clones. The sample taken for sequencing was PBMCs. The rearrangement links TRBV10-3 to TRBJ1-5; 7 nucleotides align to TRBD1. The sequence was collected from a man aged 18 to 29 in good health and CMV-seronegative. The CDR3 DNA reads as TGTGCCATCAGTGGAGGGGGCGAGGAGCAGCCCCAGCATTTT. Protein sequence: CAISGGGEEQPQHF.